This passage covers 10 T cell receptor beta chains from one sample sequenced in a study of T cells after yellow fever vaccination. From the 5' RACE reads, TCRdb called clonotypes with MiXCR, one entry per CDR3 protein. Found here are 300,000 to 400,000 distinct CDR3 sequences, roughly an eighth of them singletons; the top ten hold more than 3%. The sequences come from CD4+ T cells sorted from PBMCs, collected 15 days after the yellow fever booster vaccination. These receptors all stem from a man aged 18 to 29 who received the YFV17D yellow fever vaccine.

In this sample, this clonotype turned up a few times. The rearrangement joins TRBV12-3 or TRBV12-4 to TRBJ2-5; D remains ambiguous. The CDR3 loop spans 15 amino acids. Trimming pared 2 bases from V and 7 bases from J, leaving 17 bases between. The CDR3 loop reads CASSLSQRAVGTQYF. Here the CDR3 DNA reads TGTGCCAGCAGTTTAAGTCAGCGCGCGGTGGGGACCCAGTACTTC.

The chain combines TRBV2 with TRBJ1-3, with a tentative D call TRBD1 (5 bases). There are 12 residues in the CDR3. Germline lookup yields CDR1 SNHLY and CDR2 FYNNEI. V lost 8 bases and J lost 2, with 7 bases in between. This chain's CDR3 is CASGTPGNTIYF. For the CDR3, the DNA is TGTGCCAGCGGGACCCCTGGAAACACCATATATTTT.

V usage is TRBV20-1 and J usage is TRBJ1-2; 8 bases align to TRBD1. Germline assignment: CDR1 DFQATT and CDR2 SNEGSKA (reference sequence). The V and J ends lost 6 bases and 0 bases, in that order; junction bases with no gene match: 12. CDR3 length: 16 amino acids. The CDR3 sequence is CSARPGTGPANYGYTF. The CDR3 DNA sequence: TGCAGTGCCCGTCCCGGGACAGGCCCAGCTAACTATGGCTACACCTTC.

In its sample, this clonotype was seen a few times. The chain employs TRBV6-5 and TRBJ2-1; TRBD2 might be the D (6 bases). Looked up from germline, CDR1 is MNHEY and CDR2 is SVGAGI. V was clipped by 7 bases and J by 4 bases, with 20 bases between them. CDR3 size: 16 residues. The CDR3 region has the DNA TGTGCCAGCACCCGGGAAGCGGGCCTAAGATACAATGAGCAGTTCTTC. It codes for CASTREAGLRYNEQFF.

This clonotype was seen many times. The chain uses TRBV20-1 and TRBJ2-7; 7 nucleotides align to TRBD2. V gave up 2 bases and J gave up 5 bases; unmatched junction bases: 12. This CDR3 is built from 15 residues. Germline V gene lookup returns CDR1 DFQATT and CDR2 SNEGSKA (reference sequence). CDR3 in DNA: TGCAGTGCTAGAAGCGCTAGCGGCTTATGGAACGAGCAGTACTTC. Encoded protein: CSARSASGLWNEQYF.

This chain connects TRBV4-2 to TRBJ1-4; a possible D gene is TRBD1 (5 bases). The CDR3 runs to 16 residues. The germline CDR1 and CDR2 sequences are LGHNA and YNFKEQ. Trimming stripped 0 bases from V and 8 bases from J, with 16 bases between. CDR3 sequence: CASSQDSPGRYEKLFF. The DNA for the CDR3 is TGTGCCAGCAGCCAAGATTCTCCAGGGAGGTACGAAAAACTGTTTTTT.

The DNA of the CDR3 is TGTGCCAGCAGCCGTAGCGCAGATACGCAGTATTTT. Protein: CASSRSADTQYF. J is TRBJ2-3 and V is TRBV5-8, with a possible D match to TRBD2 (5 bases). This CDR3 comprises 12 residues. V shed 4 bases and J shed 4 bases, with 7 bases lying between them. Germline V lookup: CDR1 SGHTS, CDR2 YDEGEE.

The DNA for the CDR3 is TGTGCCTGGAGTAGGACGTTGAACACTGAAGCTTTCTTT. Amino acid sequence: CAWSRTLNTEAFF. J is TRBJ1-1 and V is TRBV30; D ambiguous. Germline CDR1 reads GTSNPN; CDR2 reads SVGIG (reference sequence). There are 13 residues in the CDR3. The V and J ends lost 2 bases and 0 bases respectively, with 7 bases between them.

This clonotype appeared many times. The chain uses TRBV7-2 and TRBJ1-3; D unclear. The germline V and J ends were trimmed by 5 bases and 0 bases, with 11 bases remaining between them. The V gene's germline CDR1 is SGHTA and CDR2 FQGNSA. CDR3 size: 15 residues. CDR3 coding DNA: TGTGCCAGCAGCCCAGGTCGGAGCTCTGGAAACACCATATATTTT. This translates into CASSPGRSSGNTIYF.

This clonotype was counted a few times. The chain couples TRBV7-3 to TRBJ2-3; D is possibly TRBD1 or TRBD2 (6 bases each). The CDR3 totals 19 residues. Trimming pared 2 bases from V and 0 bases from J, leaving 21 bases between. Germline lookup yields CDR1 SGHTA and CDR2 FQGTGA. The CDR3 is CASSLAAGTGMSSTDTQYF. The CDR3 DNA reads as TGTGCCAGCAGCTTAGCCGCGGGAACAGGGATGTCTAGCACAGATACGCAGTATTTT.